A selection of T cell receptor beta chains follows, all from one sample in a study of CD8+CD57+ T cells in acquired aplastic anemia. TCRdb analysed the reads with MiXCR anew, one entry per CDR3 protein. Among 150,000 to 200,000 distinct CDR3 sequences listed, less than 65% were seen once. Sequenced: sorted CD4+, CD8+, or CD8+CD57+ T cells (not recorded which) from PBMCs. These receptors were collected from a human donor with severe aplastic anemia or a healthy control (not recorded which). CDR3s include the opening cysteine and the closing phenylalanine or tryptophan. The D gene is left open where the match is weak. Clone size is shown for a subset of rows, as once, few, many or a class of expanded clone.

TRBJ2-3,NA,NA,TRBV7-3,TGTGCCAGCAGCCCAGGTTTTAGCACAGATACGCAGTATTTT,CASSPGFSTDTQYF
TRBJ2-1,NA,TRBD2,TRBV10-3,TGTGCCAGCCAGACTAGCGGGGTAAGCAATGAGCAGTTCTTC,CASQTSGVSNEQFF
TRBJ2-7,NA,TRBD1,TRBV7-9,TGTGCCAGCGGGACAGGAAGGGACGAGCAGTACTTC,CASGTGRDEQYF
TRBJ1-5,once,NA,TRBV7-3,TGTGCCAGCAGTCGGGGAAGTGGCAATCAGCCCCAGCATTTT,CASSRGSGNQPQHF
TRBJ2-5,NA,TRBD2,TRBV6-1,TGTGCCAGCAGTGAAACTAGCGGGGGGGCCTTGCAAGAGACCCAGTACTTC,CASSETSGGALQETQYF
TRBJ1-2,many,NA,TRBV9,TGTGCCAGCAGCGACTACGACCTAGGGAGCTATGGCTACACCTTC,CASSDYDLGSYGYTF
TRBJ2-1,NA,NA,TRBV10-2,TGCGCCAGCAGTGACCCATACAATGAGCAGTTCTTC,CASSDPYNEQFF
TRBJ2-7,once,TRBD2,TRBV7-9,TGTGCCAGCAGCCATCCTCGGGGGGTTGGCCACGAGCAGTACTTC,CASSHPRGVGHEQYF
TRBJ2-1,once,NA,TRBV7-6,TGTGCCAGCAGCTTAGCAGGACGGAACTACAATGAGCAGTTCTTC,CASSLAGRNYNEQFF
TRBJ1-2,few,NA,TRBV29-1,TGCAGCGTGGCGGGACGTTCGGGTGGCTACACCTTC,CSVAGRSGGYTF